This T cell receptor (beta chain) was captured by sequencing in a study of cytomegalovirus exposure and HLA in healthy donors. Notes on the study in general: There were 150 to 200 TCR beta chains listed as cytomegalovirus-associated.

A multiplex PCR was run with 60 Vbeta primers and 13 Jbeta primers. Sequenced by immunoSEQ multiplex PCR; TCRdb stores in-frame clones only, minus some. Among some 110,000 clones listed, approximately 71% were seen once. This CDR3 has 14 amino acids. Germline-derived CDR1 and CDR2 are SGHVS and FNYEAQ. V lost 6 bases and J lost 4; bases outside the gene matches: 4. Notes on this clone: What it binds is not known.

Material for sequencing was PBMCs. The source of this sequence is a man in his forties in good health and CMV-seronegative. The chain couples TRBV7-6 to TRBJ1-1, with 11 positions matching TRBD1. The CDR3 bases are TGTGCCAGCAGTCCCGGGACAGGGGGCACTGAAGCTTTCTTT. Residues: CASSPGTGGTEAFF.